This T cell receptor (beta chain) derives from a study of OX40 agonist ivuxolimab in advanced cancers. Overall study: Intravenous ivuxolimab at 0.01 to 10 mg/kg was given to patients every 2 weeks. Study findings and constraints: Averaging showed that CD8+ T cells had more expanded clones than CD4+ did.

Trimming removed 4 bases at V and 9 bases at J, with 14 bases between. Germline assignment: CDR1 SGHRS and CDR2 YFSETQ. The CDR3 has 13 amino acids. A remark on this clone: The antigen remains unidentified.

Exclusion of a patient followed from autoimmune disease history or systemic immunosuppression. Produced via immunoSEQ multiplex PCR; TCRdb's table is partial and in-frame only. The table records tens of thousands of clones, around 86% of them present only once. This clonotype was sampled from an adult with an advanced solid tumor such as melanoma, head and neck, liver or kidney cancer. The V gene is TRBV5-1, the J gene TRBJ2-1; tentative D call: TRBD2 (6 bases). The sequenced sample was CD4+ or CD8+ T cells sorted from blood, obtained in a trial of the OX40 agonist ivuxolimab. CDR3 DNA sequence: TGCGCCAGCAGCGGCCCGGGGGTCCGTGAGCAGTTCTTC. Protein product: CASSGPGVREQFF.